The sequence of this T cell receptor beta chain was determined in a study of regulatory T cells in long-lasting Graves disease. This CDR3 has 15 residues. CDR1 and CDR2 (germline): SEHNR, FQNEAQ (reference sequence). V lost 7 bases to trimming and J lost 5 bases; unmatched junction nucleotides: 9. The sample's time point: persistent/refractory GD, antithyroid drugs over 5 years with positive TRAb. PBMC RNA was the source of the TCR library. Arm-PCR with iRepertoire HTBI primers amplified the CDR3 regions for these TCR beta libraries. TCRdb ran MiXCR on the multiplex PCR reads and lists one entry per CDR3 protein. Altogether 350,000 to 450,000 distinct CDR3 sequences are present, around 21% being singletons, with the ten largest covering 20% to 25%.

The chain has TRBV7-9 and TRBJ2-2; 8 bases agree with TRBD1. The clonotype originates from a female donor with Graves disease. The starting material was peripheral blood mononuclear cells (PBMCs), obtained when the disease was refractory, from a patient treated with antithyroid drugs. Here the CDR3 reads CASIARTGLTGELFF. DNA for the CDR3: TGTGCCAGCATCGCGAGGACAGGGCTGACCGGGGAGCTGTTTTTT.